This T cell receptor beta chain was sequenced in a study of blood T cell repertoires in COVID-19. Per the authors' pipeline: How many nucleated cells were present was estimated from reference gene primer amplification. Generated by immunoSEQ multiplex PCR, the TCRdb table keeps only in-frame clones and is missing some. D and trimming come from the DNA, and the V and J calls and clone size come from that table. Among about 320,000 clones, roughly 86% were seen once, and the ten largest hold around 9%. In Cohort 3, a recovered donor had either two negative PCRs, clearance, or symptom resolution. A single count supports this clone. CDR1 MNHEY and CDR2 SMNVEV come from the germline V gene (reference sequence). Trimming left V 6 bases short and J 3 bases short, with 10 bases between. This CDR3 has 13 residues.

The sample was PBMCs or T cells enriched from blood (not recorded which). The rearrangement uses TRBV27 and TRBJ2-3; no reliable D call. The clonotype originates from a woman between 18 and 29 years old who had recovered from COVID-19. The CDR3 sequence: CASSRDTTDTQYF. In DNA, the CDR3 is TGTGCCAGCAGCCGAGACACAACAGATACGCAGTATTTT.